Listed here is a single T cell receptor beta chain. This clonotype was recorded a few times. What antigen it recognizes has not been identified. No quality values exist for individual bases; no much larger clone is one base distant. The sample's treatment or condition, from its label and the paper: in vitro stimulation with specific CMV peptide epitopes to enrich CMV-specific T cells. The instrument given in TCRdb is Illumina HiSeq 1500. Through fastp at Q25 and MiXCR, TCRdb rebuilt clones from the public reads, retaining in-frame beta chains. Rows are unified per CDR3 protein, each entry keeping the most common DNA and genes. The sample contains about 330,000 distinct CDR3 sequences, roughly 34% of them found a single time. Roughly 12% of the sample belongs to the ten largest clones. The sample is drawn from a study of T cell repertoires in cytomegalovirus infection (dated by TCRdb to the late 2010s). Background on the whole study: Peptide stimulations targeted recently identified HLA-C-restricted CMV epitopes, whose presentation resists viral immunomodulation, together with well-studied HLA-B-restricted epitopes. The HLA type of each donor mattered for the analysis, because public TCR beta signatures pointed to carriage of CMV infection along with the matching HLA type. The full study reports these points: The ex vivo response was dominated by HLA-C-restricted CMV-specific TCR beta clonotypes, which also provided the single most frequent clonotype in two of eight donors. Carriers of CMV infection plus the relevant HLA type were discriminated by the cumulative frequency of public TCR beta family members in the study cohort and in an independent 352-donor cohort.

V and J are truncated by 10 bases and 7 bases respectively, leaving an intervening sequence of 10 bases. The germline V gene supplies CDR1 MNHEY and CDR2 SVGEGT. The CDR3 starts with the cysteine, ends with the phenylalanine, and has 10 residues. Only the CDR3 region is kept as DNA, spanning 30 bases read in frame from base 1. This receptor chain uses TRBV6-2 or TRBV6-3 and TRBJ1-2; the D gene lacks a confident call. The source was cultured PBMCs, collected from culture after CMV antigen stimulation. This receptor was identified in a human donor in good health (CMV status not recorded). Some clones in this sample may be carry-over from other donors' samples. The nucleotide sequence is given as TGTGCCACCCGATCAGGTGGCTACACCTTC. Translation gives CATRSGGYTF.